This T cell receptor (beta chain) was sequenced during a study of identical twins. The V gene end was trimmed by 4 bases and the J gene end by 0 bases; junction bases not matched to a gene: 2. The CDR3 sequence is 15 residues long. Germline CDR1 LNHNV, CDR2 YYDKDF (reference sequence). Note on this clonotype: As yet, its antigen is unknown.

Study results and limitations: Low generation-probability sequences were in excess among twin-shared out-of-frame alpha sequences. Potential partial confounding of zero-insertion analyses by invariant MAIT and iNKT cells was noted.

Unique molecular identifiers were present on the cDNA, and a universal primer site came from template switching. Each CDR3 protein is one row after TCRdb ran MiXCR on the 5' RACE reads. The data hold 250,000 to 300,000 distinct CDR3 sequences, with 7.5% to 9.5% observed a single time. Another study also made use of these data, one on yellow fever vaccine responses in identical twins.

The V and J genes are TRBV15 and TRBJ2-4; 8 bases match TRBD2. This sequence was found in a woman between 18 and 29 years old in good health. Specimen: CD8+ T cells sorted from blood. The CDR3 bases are TGTGCCACCAGCACACTAGCGGTAGCCAAAAACATTCAGTACTTC. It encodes CATSTLAVAKNIQYF. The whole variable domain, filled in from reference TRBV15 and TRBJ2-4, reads DAMVIQNPRYQVTQFGKPVTLSCSQTLNHNVMYWYQQKSSQAPKLLFHYYDKDFNNEADTPDNFQSRRPNTSFCFLDIRSPGLGDTAMYLCATSTLAVAKNIQYFGAGTRLSVL.